The entry below gives a single T cell receptor (beta chain) sequence along with its context. This entry comes from a study of blood T cell repertoires in COVID-19. About the research overall: Sites across the United States, Italy and Spain contributed samples from acute and convalescent COVID-19. Sample material is recorded as cDNA or gDNA derived from T cells, B-cell-depleted T cells, or PBMCs.

Germline values: CDR1 SGHRS, CDR2 YFSETQ. V was trimmed by 1 base and J by 4 bases, leaving 14 bases between them. CDR3 size: 15 residues. As processed by the authors: Nucleated cell number was recorded as an estimate derived from reference gene primer amplification. Sequencing used immunoSEQ multiplex PCR; TCRdb keeps in-frame clones, though not all of them. D and trimming were read from the DNA, whereas the V and J calls and clone size are those reported in that table. This sample has fewer than 300,000 clones, with 60% to 75% found just once. This chain joins TRBV5-1 and TRBJ1-1; TRBD1 is a possible D gene (6 bases). This sequence was found in an elderly woman with acute or convalescent COVID-19. The material sequenced was peripheral blood. The CDR3, as DNA: TGCGCCAGCAGCTTGAGCGGGGAGGGGGGCACTGAAGCTTTCTTT. This encodes CASSLSGEGGTEAFF.